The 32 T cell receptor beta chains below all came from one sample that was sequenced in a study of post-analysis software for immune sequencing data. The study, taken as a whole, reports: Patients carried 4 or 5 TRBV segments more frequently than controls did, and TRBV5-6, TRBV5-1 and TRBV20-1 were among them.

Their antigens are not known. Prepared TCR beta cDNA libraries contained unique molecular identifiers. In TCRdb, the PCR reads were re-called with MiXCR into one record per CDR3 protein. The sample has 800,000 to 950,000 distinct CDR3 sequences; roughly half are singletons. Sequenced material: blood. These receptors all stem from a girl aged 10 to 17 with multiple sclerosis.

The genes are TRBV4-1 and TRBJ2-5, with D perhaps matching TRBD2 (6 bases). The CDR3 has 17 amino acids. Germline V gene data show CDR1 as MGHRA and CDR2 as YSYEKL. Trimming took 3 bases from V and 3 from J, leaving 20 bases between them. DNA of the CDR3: TGCGCCAGCAGCCACCTCCCTAGCGTCCTTCCAAAAGAGACCCAGTACTTC. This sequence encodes CASSHLPSVLPKETQYF.

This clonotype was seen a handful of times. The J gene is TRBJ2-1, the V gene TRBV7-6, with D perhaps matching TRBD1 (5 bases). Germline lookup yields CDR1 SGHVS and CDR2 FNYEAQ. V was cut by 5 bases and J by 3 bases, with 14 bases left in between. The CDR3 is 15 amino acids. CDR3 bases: TGTGCCAGCAGCCTACCTCAGGGAAACTACAATGAGCAGTTCTTC. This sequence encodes CASSLPQGNYNEQFF.

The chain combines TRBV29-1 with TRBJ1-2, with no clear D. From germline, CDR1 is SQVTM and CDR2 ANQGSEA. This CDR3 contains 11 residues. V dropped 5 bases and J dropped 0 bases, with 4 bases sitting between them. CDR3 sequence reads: CSVRTNYGYTF. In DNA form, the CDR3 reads TGCAGCGTTAGAACTAACTATGGCTACACCTTC. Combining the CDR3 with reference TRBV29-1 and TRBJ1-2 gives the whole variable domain SAVISQKPSRDICQRGTSLTIQCQVDSQVTMMFWYRQQPGQSLTLIATANQGSEATYESGFVIDKFPISRPNLTFSTLTVSNMSPEDSSIYLCSVRTNYGYTFGSGTRLTVV.

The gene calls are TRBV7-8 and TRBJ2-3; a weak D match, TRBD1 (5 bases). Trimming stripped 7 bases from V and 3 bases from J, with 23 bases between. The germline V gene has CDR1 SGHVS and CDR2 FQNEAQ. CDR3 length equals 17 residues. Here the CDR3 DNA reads TGTGCCAGCAAATCCGGGCCAACGAAAGGGGTAACAGATACGCAGTATTTT. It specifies CASKSGPTKGVTDTQYF.

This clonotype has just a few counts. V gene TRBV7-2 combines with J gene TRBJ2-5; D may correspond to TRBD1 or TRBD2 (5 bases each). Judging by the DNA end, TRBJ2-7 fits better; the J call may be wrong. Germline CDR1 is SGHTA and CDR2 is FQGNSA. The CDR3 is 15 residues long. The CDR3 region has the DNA TGTGCCAGCAGCCTGACGGACTTAGGTGGGGGCGAGCAGTACTTC. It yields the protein CASSLTDLGGGEQYF.

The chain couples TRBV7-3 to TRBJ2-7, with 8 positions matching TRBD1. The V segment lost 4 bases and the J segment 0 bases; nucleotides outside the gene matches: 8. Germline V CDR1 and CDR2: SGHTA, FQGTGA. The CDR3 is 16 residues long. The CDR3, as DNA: TGTGCCAGCAGCTCCCCACAGGGGGGACCCTCCTACGAGCAGTACTTC. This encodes CASSSPQGGPSYEQYF. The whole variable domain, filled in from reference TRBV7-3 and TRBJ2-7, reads GAGVSQTPSNKVTEKGKYVELRCDPISGHTALYWYRQSLGQGPEFLIYFQGTGAADDSGLPNDRFFAVRPEGSVSTLKIQRTERGDSAVYLCASSSPQGGPSYEQYFGPGTRLTVT.

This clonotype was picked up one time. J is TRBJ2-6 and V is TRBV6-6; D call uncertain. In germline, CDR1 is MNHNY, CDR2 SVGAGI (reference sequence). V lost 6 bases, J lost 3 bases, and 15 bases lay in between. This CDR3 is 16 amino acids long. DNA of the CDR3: TGTGCCAGCAGCCCGGCCGCCGGCAATGGGGCCAACGTCCTGACTTTC. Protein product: CASSPAAGNGANVLTF.

The CDR3 spells CSAGLAGGPTDTQYF. The CDR3 nucleotides read TGCAGTGCCGGACTAGCGGGAGGCCCCACAGATACGCAGTATTTT. J is TRBJ2-3 and V is TRBV20-1, with 14 bases matching TRBD2. The CDR3 runs 15 residues. Germline values: CDR1 DFQATT, CDR2 SNEGSKA (reference sequence). V gave up 6 bases and J gave up 2 bases; unmatched junction bases: 4.

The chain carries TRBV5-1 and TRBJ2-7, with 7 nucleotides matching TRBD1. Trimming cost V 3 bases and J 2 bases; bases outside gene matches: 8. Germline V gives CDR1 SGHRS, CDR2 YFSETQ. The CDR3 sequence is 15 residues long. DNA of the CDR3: TGCGCCAGCAGCTCAGACAGGGCCCACACCTACGAGCAGTACTTC. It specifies CASSSDRAHTYEQYF.

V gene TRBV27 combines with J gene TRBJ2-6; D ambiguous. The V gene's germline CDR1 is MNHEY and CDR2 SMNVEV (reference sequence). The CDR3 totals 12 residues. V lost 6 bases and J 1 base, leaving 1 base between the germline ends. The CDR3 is CASRSGANVLTF. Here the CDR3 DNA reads TGTGCCAGCAGGTCTGGGGCCAACGTCCTGACTTTC.

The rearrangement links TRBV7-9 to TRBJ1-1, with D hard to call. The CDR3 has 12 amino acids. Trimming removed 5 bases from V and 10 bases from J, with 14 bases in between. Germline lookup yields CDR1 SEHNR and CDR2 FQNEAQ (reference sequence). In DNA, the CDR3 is TGTGCCAGCAGCCCCGAAGGGTTGGTAGCTTTCTTT. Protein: CASSPEGLVAFF. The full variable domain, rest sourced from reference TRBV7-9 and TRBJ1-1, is DTGVSQNPRHKITKRGQNVTFRCDPISEHNRLYWYRQTLGQGPEFLTYFQNEAQLEKSRLLSDRFSAERPKGSFSTLEIQRTEQGDSAMYLCASSPEGLVAFFGQGTRLTVV.

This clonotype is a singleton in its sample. CDR3 protein: CATSRDIGDRGYEQYF. In nucleotides, the CDR3 is TGTGCCACCAGCAGAGATATCGGGGACAGGGGCTACGAGCAGTACTTC. J is TRBJ2-7 and V is TRBV15; 10 nucleotides line up with TRBD1. Germline-derived CDR1 and CDR2 are LNHNV and YYDKDF (reference sequence). This CDR3 has 16 residues. V was pared by 0 bases and J by 3 bases, with 5 bases of the junction left unmatched. The full variable domain, with the rest looked up from reference TRBV15 and TRBJ2-7, is DAMVIQNPRYQVTQFGKPVTLSCSQTLNHNVMYWYQQKSSQAPKLLFHYYDKDFNNEADTPDNFQSRRPNTSFCFLDIRSPGLGDTAMYLCATSRDIGDRGYEQYFGPGTRLTVT.

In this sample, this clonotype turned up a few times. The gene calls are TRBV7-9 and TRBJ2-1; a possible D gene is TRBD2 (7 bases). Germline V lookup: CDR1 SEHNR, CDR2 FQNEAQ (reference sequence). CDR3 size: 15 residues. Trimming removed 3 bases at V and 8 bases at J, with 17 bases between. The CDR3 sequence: CASSFRGGYTDEQFF. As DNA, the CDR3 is TGTGCCAGCAGCTTCAGGGGAGGGTATACGGATGAGCAGTTCTTC. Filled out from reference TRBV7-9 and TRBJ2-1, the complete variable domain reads DTGVSQNPRHKITKRGQNVTFRCDPISEHNRLYWYRQTLGQGPEFLTYFQNEAQLEKSRLLSDRFSAERPKGSFSTLEIQRTEQGDSAMYLCASSFRGGYTDEQFFGPGTRLTVL.

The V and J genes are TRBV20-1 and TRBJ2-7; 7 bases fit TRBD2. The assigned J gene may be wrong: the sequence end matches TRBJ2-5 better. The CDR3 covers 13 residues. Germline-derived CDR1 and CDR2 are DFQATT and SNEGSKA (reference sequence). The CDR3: CSAQGLTGETQYF. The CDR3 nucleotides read TGCAGTGCCCAGGGACTAACGGGAGAGACCCAGTACTTC.

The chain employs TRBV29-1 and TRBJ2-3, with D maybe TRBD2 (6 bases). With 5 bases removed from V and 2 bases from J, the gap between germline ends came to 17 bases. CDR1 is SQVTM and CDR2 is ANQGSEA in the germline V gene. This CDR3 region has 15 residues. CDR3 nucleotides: TGCAGCGTTCATCAGTGGCGGGACGACACAGATACGCAGTATTTT. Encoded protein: CSVHQWRDDTDTQYF.

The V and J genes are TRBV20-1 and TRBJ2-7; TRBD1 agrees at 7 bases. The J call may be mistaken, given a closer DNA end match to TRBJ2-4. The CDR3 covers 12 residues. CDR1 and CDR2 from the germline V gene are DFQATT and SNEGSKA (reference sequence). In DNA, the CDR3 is TGCAGTGTCATTCGGGACAGAAACATTCAGTACTTC. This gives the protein CSVIRDRNIQYF.

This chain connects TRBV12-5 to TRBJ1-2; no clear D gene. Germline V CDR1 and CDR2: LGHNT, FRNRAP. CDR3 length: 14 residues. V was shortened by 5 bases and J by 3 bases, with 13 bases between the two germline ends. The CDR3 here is CASGPSRTDYGYTF. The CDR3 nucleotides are TGTGCTAGTGGTCCCTCCCGGACTGACTATGGCTACACCTTC.

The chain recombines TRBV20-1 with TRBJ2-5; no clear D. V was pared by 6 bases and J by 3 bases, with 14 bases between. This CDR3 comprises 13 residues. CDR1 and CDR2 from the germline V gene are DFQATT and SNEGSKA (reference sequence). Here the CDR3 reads CSADGPLKETQYF. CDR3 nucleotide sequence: TGCAGTGCAGACGGACCGCTAAAAGAGACCCAGTACTTC.

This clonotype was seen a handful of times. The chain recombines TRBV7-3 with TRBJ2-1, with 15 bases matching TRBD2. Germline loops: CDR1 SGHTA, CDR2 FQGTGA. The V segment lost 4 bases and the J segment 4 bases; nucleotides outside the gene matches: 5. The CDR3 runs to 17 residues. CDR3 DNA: TGTGCCAGCAGCTGGACTAGCGGGAGGGCTACGTACAATGAGCAGTTCTTC. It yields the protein CASSWTSGRATYNEQFF.

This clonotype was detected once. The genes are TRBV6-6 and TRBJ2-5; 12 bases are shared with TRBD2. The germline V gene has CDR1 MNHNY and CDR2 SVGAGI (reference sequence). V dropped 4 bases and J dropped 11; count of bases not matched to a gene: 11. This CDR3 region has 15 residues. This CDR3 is CASSWTSGMGNEQYF. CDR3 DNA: TGTGCCAGCAGTTGGACTAGCGGGATGGGTAATGAGCAGTACTTC.

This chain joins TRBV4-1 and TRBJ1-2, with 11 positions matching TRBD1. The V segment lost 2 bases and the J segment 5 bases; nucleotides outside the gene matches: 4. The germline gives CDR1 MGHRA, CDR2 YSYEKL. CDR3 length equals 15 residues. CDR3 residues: CASSQSRDRGYGYTF. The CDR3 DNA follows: TGCGCCAGCAGCCAATCCCGGGACAGGGGGTATGGCTACACCTTC.

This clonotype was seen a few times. The CDR3 bases are TGTGCCAGCAGCTCCGGACAGGGTAGTTCACCCCTCCACTTT. Residues: CASSSGQGSSPLHF. V gene TRBV7-9 combines with J gene TRBJ1-6; TRBD1 agrees at 8 bases. The V segment lost 4 bases and the J segment 9 bases; nucleotides outside the gene matches: 5. The CDR3 runs to 14 residues. CDR1 and CDR2 from the germline V gene are SEHNR and FQNEAQ (reference sequence).

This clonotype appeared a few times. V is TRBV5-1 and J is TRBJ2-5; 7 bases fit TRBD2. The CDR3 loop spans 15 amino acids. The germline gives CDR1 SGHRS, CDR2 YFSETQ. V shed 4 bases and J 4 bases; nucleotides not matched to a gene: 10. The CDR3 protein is CASSPLEGGRETQYF. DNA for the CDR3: TGCGCCAGCAGCCCACTGGAAGGCGGGAGAGAGACCCAGTACTTC.

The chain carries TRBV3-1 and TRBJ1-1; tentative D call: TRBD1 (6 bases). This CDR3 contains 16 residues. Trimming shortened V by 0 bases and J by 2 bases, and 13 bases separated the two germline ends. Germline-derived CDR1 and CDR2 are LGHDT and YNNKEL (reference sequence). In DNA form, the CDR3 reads TGTGCCAGCAGCCAAGATTGGGGACATACAAACACTGAAGCTTTCTTT. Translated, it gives CASSQDWGHTNTEAFF.

CDR3 in DNA: TGTGCCAGCTCACCAAGCCAGACAAATCAGCCCCAGCATTTT. Encoded protein: CASSPSQTNQPQHF. The rearrangement joins TRBV18 to TRBJ1-5; D not certain. The V end lost 2 bases, the J end lost 4 bases, and 9 bases lay between the germline ends. The CDR3 is 14 residues long. From germline, CDR1 is KGHSH and CDR2 LQKENI.

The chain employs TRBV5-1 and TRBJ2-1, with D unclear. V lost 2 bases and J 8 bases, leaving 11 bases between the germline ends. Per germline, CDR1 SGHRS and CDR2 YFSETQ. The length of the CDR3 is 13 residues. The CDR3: CASSFPSRDEQFF. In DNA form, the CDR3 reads TGCGCCAGCAGCTTCCCTAGTAGGGATGAGCAGTTCTTC.

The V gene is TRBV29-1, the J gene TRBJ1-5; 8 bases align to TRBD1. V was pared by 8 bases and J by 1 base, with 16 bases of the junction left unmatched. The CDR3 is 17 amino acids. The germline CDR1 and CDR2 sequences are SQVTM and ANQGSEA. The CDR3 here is CSPGQGRGKQSNQPQHF. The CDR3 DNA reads TGCAGCCCAGGACAGGGTAGGGGTAAGCAGAGCAATCAGCCCCAGCATTTT.

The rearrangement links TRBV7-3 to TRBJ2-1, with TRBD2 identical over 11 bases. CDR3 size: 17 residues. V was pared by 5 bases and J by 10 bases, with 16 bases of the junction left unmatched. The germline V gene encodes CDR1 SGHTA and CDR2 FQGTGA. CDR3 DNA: TGTGCCAGCAGCCCCGTGGCCTTAGCGGGAGGGCCGAGGGAGCAGTTCTTC. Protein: CASSPVALAGGPREQFF.

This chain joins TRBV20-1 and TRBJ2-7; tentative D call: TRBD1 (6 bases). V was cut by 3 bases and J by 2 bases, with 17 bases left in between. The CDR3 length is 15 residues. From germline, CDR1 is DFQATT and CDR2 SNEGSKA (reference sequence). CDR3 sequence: CSARAISGDTYEQYF. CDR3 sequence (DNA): TGCAGTGCTAGGGCCATTTCAGGGGACACCTACGAGCAGTACTTC.

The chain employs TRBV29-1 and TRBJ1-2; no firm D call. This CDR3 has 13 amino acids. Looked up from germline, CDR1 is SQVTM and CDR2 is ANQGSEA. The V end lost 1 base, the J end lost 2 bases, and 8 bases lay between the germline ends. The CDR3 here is CSVEVTPNYGYTF. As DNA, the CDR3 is TGCAGCGTTGAAGTGACACCGAACTATGGCTACACCTTC.

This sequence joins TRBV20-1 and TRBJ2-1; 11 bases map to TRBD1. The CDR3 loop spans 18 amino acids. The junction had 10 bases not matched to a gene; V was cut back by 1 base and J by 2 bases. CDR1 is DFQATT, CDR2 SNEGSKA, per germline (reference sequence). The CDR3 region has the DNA TGCAGTGCTAGAGGGGTCCCGGACAGGGGGCTACCCTACAATGAGCAGTTCTTC. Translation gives CSARGVPDRGLPYNEQFF.

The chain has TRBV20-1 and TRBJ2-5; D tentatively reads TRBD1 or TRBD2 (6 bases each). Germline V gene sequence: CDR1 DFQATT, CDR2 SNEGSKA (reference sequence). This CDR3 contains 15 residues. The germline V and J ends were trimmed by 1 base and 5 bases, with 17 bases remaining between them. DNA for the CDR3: TGCAGTGCTAGAGGCGAATGGGGGGCATTGGAGACCCAGTACTTC. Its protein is CSARGEWGALETQYF.